Given below is one T cell receptor (beta chain) in context. The antigen it binds to is not known. Nothing much larger sits one base from this clone, and base qualities are not available. TCR CDR3 regions were amplified from genomic DNA by multiplex PCR using the deep immunoSEQ assay. For each cell subset, the extracted genomic DNA was distributed evenly across all wells of several immunoSEQ 96-well plates, and each plate served as one replicate. For sorted subsets, each replicate PCR was loaded with 200 to 250 ng genomic DNA, equivalent to some 31,000 T cell genomes. The purified libraries were quantified using a Qubit 3.0 fluorometer, sized with a Bioanalyzer 2100, and then quantified again using the KAPA Library Quantification kit. A separate single-read 150-cycle Illumina NextSeq 550 flow cell was used to sequence each immunoSEQ 96-well plate. For the original study's pipeline: Because the immunoSEQ output held only junctional sequences and lacked quality scores, the filtering could not match the filtering applied to full-length reads. To assign V/J genes and CDR3, sequences were annotated against IMGT germline references using PyIR, a Python wrapper for IgBLAST v1.9. Any read was removed if the V/J assignment was weak (E-value above 1e-6), the CDR3 was missing, or the read contained stop codons, out-of-frame junctions, or ambiguous translated residues. V3J clonotypes were defined as sequences sharing an identical inferred V gene, J gene, and CDR3 amino acid sequence. To compute the percentage overlap between repertoires, the number of shared unique clonotypes was divided by the size of the smaller repertoire. Three approaches were used to assess repertoire richness: RTK rarefaction, the Chao1 estimator, and Recon v2.1 estimates of unobserved clonotypes. For all TCRbeta clonotypes obtained by the gDNA method from a handful of donors, generation probabilities were computed with OLGA. TCRdb carries this immuneACCESS record with in-frame sequences only. Its versions omit some clonotypes, under half of them owing to an unresolved V gene in the studies checked, with the rest unexplained. V, J and clone size are those of that table, while D and trimming were read from the DNA. In this sample the table shows roughly 1,500,000 clones, roughly 98% of which occur a single time. The ten largest clonotypes hold about 0.45% of the sample.

These data come from a study of shared clonotypes between healthy human individuals (dated by TCRdb to the early 2020s). About the study as a whole: A couple of women and a few men aged 18 to 49 years were included in the cohort. Per donor, three plates each were used for CD4 naive and CD4 memory, two for CD8 naive, and one for CD8 memory. Libraries were prepared and TCR repertoires were sequenced by different laboratories using diverse techniques, in order to increase sequencing depth and limit assay-specific biases. Each donor's leukapheresis produced roughly between about 0.9 and 9.5 billion PBMCs. Blood TCR repertoires of roughly five healthy adults were deeply sequenced to estimate repertoire size and the extent of clonotype sharing between individuals.

Study-wide conclusions, independent of this receptor: Because the study included only a small number of donors, the genetic and exposure-history diversity represented was limited. Incomplete sequencing was indicated by rarefaction of sorted-subset datasets, despite the large sequencing depth. Larger estimated clonotype richness was generally found for naive subsets than for memory subsets. Across four donors, about 5% of naive CD4, roughly 3.3% of naive CD8, around 2.1% of memory CD4, and over 0.35% of memory CD8 clonotypes were shared. Compared with non-shared clonotypes, clonotypes shared by all four sorted-subset donors had higher generation probabilities. Sampling was restricted to blood, and TCR repertoires in tissues likely differ from the TCR repertoires found in blood. Pairwise subsampling led to the expectation that sequencing depth would affect the degree of clonotype sharing among donors.

Donors were healthy HIV-negative adults with no recently reported acute infections or vaccinations. Only Caucasian adults living in Nashville, Tennessee, USA were represented among the donors. CD4+ T cells were enriched through magnetic negative selection, after which naive cells were positively selected on CD45RA and the remaining negative fraction served as the memory subset. Blood was obtained by leukapheresis, after which PBMCs were separated by Ficoll-Histopaque density gradient centrifugation and cryopreserved in liquid nitrogen vapor phase. Analytical flow cytometry was used to check the purity and quantity of every magnetically sorted T cell population. From each sorted fraction, genomic DNA was isolated and quantified by UV absorbance on a Nanodrop 2000c. The sequencing sample was made of naive CD4+ T cells sorted from blood. According to the study, the label for this sample's cell subset or site signals: CD45RA+ positively selected. The origin of this receptor is a young man in good health.

The CDR3 region: CAIREDLTSSYYNEQFF. The DNA sequence follows: TGTGCCATCAGAGAAGATTTAACTAGCAGCTACTACAATGAGCAGTTCTTC. The chain is assembled from TRBV10-3 and TRBJ2-1; TRBD2 is possibly the D segment (6 matching bases). The CDR3 numbers 17 residues from cysteine through phenylalanine. Of the read, only the CDR3 DNA is kept; its 51 bases are in frame from base 1. V and J are truncated by 6 bases and 3 bases respectively, leaving an intervening sequence of 21 bases. CDR1 and CDR2 are read off the germline V gene as ENHRY and SYGVKD.